The clone carrying this T cell receptor beta chain was seen only a few times. The antigen remains unidentified. This sample is drawn from a study of T cell repertoires in cytomegalovirus infection. Study-wide results and limits: HLA-C-restricted, CMV-specific TCR beta clonotypes were dominant ex vivo.

TCRdb called the reads again in MiXCR, with one record for every CDR3 protein. The data contain 680,000 or so distinct CDR3 sequences, around a third of them seen just once; the ten biggest clones take up approximately 18%. Sequenced here: cultured PBMCs, sampled from culture after CMV antigen stimulation. The TCR sequence derives from a human donor in good health (CMV status not recorded). Some clones in this sample may be carry-over from other donors' samples.

The CDR3 nucleotides read TGTGCCAGCAGCTCGATAGCGGGAAGGGGAGAGCAGTACTTC. Protein: CASSSIAGRGEQYF. The rearrangement uses TRBV7-2 and TRBJ2-7; 8 nucleotides agree with TRBD2. The CDR3 totals 14 residues. Losses at the gene ends were 4 bases for V and 7 bases for J; bases not matched to a gene: 9. Germline V gene data show CDR1 as SGHTA and CDR2 as FQGNSA.